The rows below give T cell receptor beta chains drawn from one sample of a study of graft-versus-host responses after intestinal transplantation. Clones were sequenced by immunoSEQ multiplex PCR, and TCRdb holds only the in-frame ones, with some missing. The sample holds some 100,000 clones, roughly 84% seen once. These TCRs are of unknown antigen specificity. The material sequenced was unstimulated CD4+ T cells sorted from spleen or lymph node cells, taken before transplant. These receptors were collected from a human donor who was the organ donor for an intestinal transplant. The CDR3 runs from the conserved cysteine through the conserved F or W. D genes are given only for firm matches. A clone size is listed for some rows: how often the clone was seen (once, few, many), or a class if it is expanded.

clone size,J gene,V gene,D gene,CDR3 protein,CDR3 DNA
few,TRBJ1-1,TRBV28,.,CASSPWETRNTEAFF,TGTGCCAGCTCCCCTTGGGAGACAAGGAACACTGAAGCTTTCTTT
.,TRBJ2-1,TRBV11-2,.,CASSLRGASSYNEQFF,TGTGCCAGCAGCTTAAGGGGGGCTAGCTCCTACAATGAGCAGTTCTTC
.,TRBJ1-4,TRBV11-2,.,CASSAGVGNEKLFF,TGTGCCAGCAGCGCTGGGGTTGGTAATGAAAAACTGTTTTTT
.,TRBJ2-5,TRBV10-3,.,CAVGSLETQYF,TGTGCCGTAGGTAGCTTGGAGACCCAGTACTTC
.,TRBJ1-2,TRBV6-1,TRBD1,CASIGQGHYGYTF,TGTGCCAGCATTGGACAGGGGCACTATGGCTACACCTTC
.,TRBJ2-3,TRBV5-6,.,CASSLRGGRTDTQYF,TGTGCCAGCAGCTTGCGTGGGGGACGCACAGATACGCAGTATTTT
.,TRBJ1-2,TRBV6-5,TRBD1,CASSDSRGSIYGYTF,TGTGCCAGCAGTGACTCCAGGGGGAGTATCTATGGCTACACCTTC
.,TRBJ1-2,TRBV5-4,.,CASSFDRWDRRFYGYTF,TGTGCCAGCAGCTTCGACCGGTGGGATCGCAGGTTTTATGGCTACACCTTC
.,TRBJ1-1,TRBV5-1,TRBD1,CASSWTDRGGTEAFF,TGCGCCAGCAGCTGGACTGACAGGGGCGGCACTGAAGCTTTCTTT
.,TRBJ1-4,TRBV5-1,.,CASSFDRAEEKLFF,TGCGCCAGCAGCTTTGACAGAGCCGAGGAAAAACTGTTTTTT
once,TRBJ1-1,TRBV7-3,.,CASSSQVNTEAFF,TGTGCCAGCAGCTCACAGGTGAACACTGAAGCTTTCTTT
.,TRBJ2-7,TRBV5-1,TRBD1,CASSSGQAPNEQYF,TGCGCCAGCAGTTCGGGACAGGCGCCTAACGAGCAGTACTTC
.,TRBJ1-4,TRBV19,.,CASRPGTTNEKLFF,TGTGCCAGTAGACCGGGGACAACTAATGAAAAACTGTTTTTT
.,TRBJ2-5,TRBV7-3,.,CASSFSRGETQYF,TGTGCCAGCAGCTTTTCGCGGGGAGAGACCCAGTACTTC
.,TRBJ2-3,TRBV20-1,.,CSAQRGTQYF,TGCAGTGCTCAGCGAGGCACGCAGTATTTT
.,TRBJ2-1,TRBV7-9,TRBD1,CASSLGDGQVGGNEQFF,TGTGCCAGCAGCTTGGGGGACGGACAGGTAGGGGGCAATGAGCAGTTCTTC
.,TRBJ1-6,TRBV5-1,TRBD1,CASTRTGDSPLHF,TGCGCCAGCACCCGGACAGGGGATTCACCCCTCCACTTT
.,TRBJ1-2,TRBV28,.,CASSPHATYGYTF,TGTGCCAGCAGCCCCCACGCTACATATGGCTACACCTTC
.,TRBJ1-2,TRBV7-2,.,CASSLGSSYGYTF,TGTGCCAGCAGCTTAGGCTCCTCCTATGGCTACACCTTC
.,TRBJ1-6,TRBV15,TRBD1,CATRDRDNSPLHF,TGTGCCACCAGGGACAGGGATAATTCACCCCTCCACTTT
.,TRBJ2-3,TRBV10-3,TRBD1,CAISPGQGYTDTQYF,TGTGCCATCAGCCCGGGACAGGGGTACACAGATACGCAGTATTTT
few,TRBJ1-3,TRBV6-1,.,CASSEVPYSGNTIYF,TGTGCCAGCAGTGAAGTACCCTACTCTGGAAACACCATATATTTT
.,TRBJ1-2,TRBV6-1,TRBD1,CASRLGTGANYGYTF,TGTGCCAGCAGACTCGGGACAGGGGCTAACTATGGCTACACCTTC
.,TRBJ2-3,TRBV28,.,CASSFGLLNTQYF,TGTGCCAGCAGCTTCGGACTACTAAATACGCAGTATTTT
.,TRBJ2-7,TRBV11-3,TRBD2,CASSQGGGLYEQYF,TGTGCCAGCAGCCAGGGCGGGGGTCTTTACGAGCAGTACTTC
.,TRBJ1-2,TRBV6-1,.,CASSESPLGGLNYGYTF,TGTGCCAGCAGTGAATCTCCTTTGGGGGGATTGAACTATGGCTACACCTTC